The rows below give T cell receptor beta chains drawn from one sample of a study of T cell responses to AZD1222 COVID-19 vaccine. Clones were sequenced by immunoSEQ multiplex PCR, and TCRdb holds only the in-frame ones, with some missing. Here the sample spans roughly 150,000 clones, around nine tenths being singletons. The input for sequencing was peripheral blood, taken on day 0 of AZD1222 vaccination. The receptors were sampled from an adult in good health. Each CDR3 is given without its conserved first and last residue. A D gene is named only where the DNA matches it firmly. Clone size is stated in some rows and not others, as once, few, many or a class when expanded.

v_gene: TRBV19
abundance: -
d_gene: -
CDR3aa: ASSTPGISSTDTQY

v_gene: TRBV15
abundance: -
d_gene: -
CDR3aa: ATSRDNRWPGLGEKLF

v_gene: TRBV27
abundance: -
d_gene: -
CDR3aa: ASGYSNQPQH

v_gene: TRBV2
abundance: -
d_gene: -
CDR3aa: ASGGASETQY

v_gene: TRBV4-3
abundance: -
d_gene: -
CDR3aa: ASSQDHRAYGYT

v_gene: TRBV28
abundance: once
d_gene: TRBD2
CDR3aa: ASSWSGLVYEQY

v_gene: TRBV28
abundance: -
d_gene: TRBD1
CDR3aa: ASSSDLDRGARGYGYT

v_gene: TRBV6-2/TRBV6-3
abundance: -
d_gene: -
CDR3aa: ASSPREGRNYGYT

v_gene: TRBV4-3
abundance: -
d_gene: -
CDR3aa: ASSQGPGRAEAF

v_gene: TRBV4-2
abundance: -
d_gene: TRBD2
CDR3aa: ASSQDGGGAREQF

v_gene: TRBV5-6
abundance: -
d_gene: -
CDR3aa: ASSFGRWGPQH

v_gene: TRBV27
abundance: -
d_gene: -
CDR3aa: ASSFSQGQPQH

v_gene: TRBV20-1
abundance: -
d_gene: TRBD1
CDR3aa: SASLVRGLYGYT

v_gene: TRBV28
abundance: -
d_gene: -
CDR3aa: ASSSFIMNTEAF

v_gene: TRBV11-1
abundance: -
d_gene: -
CDR3aa: ASSLGTAYEQY